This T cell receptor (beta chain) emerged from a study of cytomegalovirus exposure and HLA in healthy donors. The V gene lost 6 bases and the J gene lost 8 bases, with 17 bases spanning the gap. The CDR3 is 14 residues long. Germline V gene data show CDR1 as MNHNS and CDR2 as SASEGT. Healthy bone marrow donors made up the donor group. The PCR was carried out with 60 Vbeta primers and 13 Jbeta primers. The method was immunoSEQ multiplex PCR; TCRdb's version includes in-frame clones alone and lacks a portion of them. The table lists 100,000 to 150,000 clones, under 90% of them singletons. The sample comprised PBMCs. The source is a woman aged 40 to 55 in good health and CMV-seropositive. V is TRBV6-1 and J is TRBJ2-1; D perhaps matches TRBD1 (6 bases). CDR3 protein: CASRWTVPAYEQFF. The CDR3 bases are TGTGCCAGCAGATGGACAGTCCCAGCATATGAGCAGTTCTTC.